This T cell receptor (beta chain) stems from a study of memory CD4+ T cells and cytomegalovirus serostatus. The overall study: Of the healthy Belgian adults, several were CMV seropositive and approximately 25 seronegative. Notes on the study in general: The CMV-associated TCR signature appears largely within the CD4+ memory repertoire.

Trimming stripped 9 bases from V and 5 bases from J, with 14 bases between. Germline assignment: CDR1 SEHNR and CDR2 FQNEAQ (reference sequence). CDR3 length: 12 residues. As for this clone: What it binds is unknown.

Single viable CD3+CD4+CD8-CD45RO+ cells were sorted as the memory CD4+ T cells. Authors' analysis steps: Out-of-frame sequences were removed, leaving about 2.2 million distinct TCRbeta sequences. Using immunoSEQ multiplex PCR, the repertoire was profiled, and TCRdb retains in-frame clones only, with some absent. V and J calls and clone size are those listed in that table; D and trimming were worked out from the DNA. The table includes under 100,000 clones, less than 90% detected once. The receptor was derived from an adult in good health and CMV-seronegative. Sequencing was performed on memory CD4+ T cells from blood. This chain uses TRBV7-9 with TRBJ2-7; TRBD1 or TRBD2 may be the D gene (6 bases each). The CDR3 coding sequence is TGTGCCAGTCGGGGGCCAGGGAACGAGCAGTACTTC. Its translation is CASRGPGNEQYF.